This TCR beta chain is drawn from a study of response to subunit inactivated influenza vaccine. General study results and limits: The authors put forward the suggestion that each seasonal influenza vaccination may bring in only a limited number of new T cells.

This clonotype was seen only a few times. Its antigen is unidentified. This CDR3 region has 15 residues. The J segment lost 8 bases and the V segment lost 1 base, leaving 5 bases of the junction unmatched. CDR1 is SEHNR and CDR2 is FQNEAQ in the germline V gene (reference sequence). TCRdb re-called the RT-PCR reads with MiXCR, one entry per CDR3 protein. The data show roughly 500,000 distinct CDR3 sequences, 16% seen once. Sequences were derived from CD4+ T cells sorted from PBMCs, sampled roughly 24 months after vaccination. The chain uses TRBV7-9 and TRBJ1-2; 12 nucleotides line up with TRBD1. This sequence originates from a man aged 50-75 years who received an inactivated influenza vaccine. CDR3 sequence reads: CASSLDGTGGEGYTF. As DNA, the CDR3 is TGTGCCAGCAGCTTAGACGGGACAGGGGGCGAAGGCTACACCTTC.